The rows below give T cell receptor beta chains drawn from one sample of a study of T cells after yellow fever vaccination. MiXCR, run by TCRdb on the 5' RACE reads, gives a single entry per CDR3 protein. This table has 300,000 to 400,000 distinct CDR3 sequences, approximately 12% appearing once. Sequencing was performed on CD4+ T cells sorted from PBMCs, taken 15 days after the yellow fever booster vaccination. The receptors come from a man aged 18-30 years who received the YFV17D yellow fever vaccine. CDR3s include the opening cysteine and the closing phenylalanine or tryptophan.

v_call: TRBV6-4
j_call: TRBJ1-1
cdr3_aa: CASTRQVVNTEAFF

v_call: TRBV29-1
j_call: TRBJ2-7
cdr3_aa: CSVGGRENEQYF

v_call: TRBV9
j_call: TRBJ2-2
cdr3_aa: CASSIFTGELFF

v_call: TRBV20-1
j_call: TRBJ2-3
cdr3_aa: CSARSSSGGRTDTQYF

v_call: TRBV20-1
j_call: TRBJ1-1
cdr3_aa: CSATLGGLNTEAFF

v_call: TRBV5-1
j_call: TRBJ2-5
cdr3_aa: CASSFYPRDVAQETQYF

v_call: TRBV24-1
j_call: TRBJ2-3
cdr3_aa: CATSETGTGGLDTQYF

v_call: TRBV7-8
j_call: TRBJ2-5
cdr3_aa: CASSLASARQETQYF

v_call: TRBV29-1
j_call: TRBJ2-3
cdr3_aa: CSVESIKQYF

v_call: TRBV5-1
j_call: TRBJ2-4
cdr3_aa: CASSLGNDVAKNIQYF

v_call: TRBV9
j_call: TRBJ1-1
cdr3_aa: CASSGSGGTSTEAFF

v_call: TRBV25-1
j_call: TRBJ2-1
cdr3_aa: CASSRGPGSYNEQFF

v_call: TRBV10-3
j_call: TRBJ2-1
cdr3_aa: CAISDGRRPYNEQFF

v_call: TRBV11-2
j_call: TRBJ2-2
cdr3_aa: CASSLTTGAGGELFF

v_call: TRBV7-2
j_call: TRBJ2-1
cdr3_aa: CASSFLPTGSSYNEQFF

v_call: TRBV2
j_call: TRBJ1-3
cdr3_aa: CASSGGVTGNTIYF

v_call: TRBV3-1
j_call: TRBJ2-3
cdr3_aa: CASSPQIRPDTQYF

v_call: TRBV5-5
j_call: TRBJ2-2
cdr3_aa: CASIGTGDETGELFF

v_call: TRBV4-1
j_call: TRBJ1-5
cdr3_aa: CASSLDSQGRIQPQHF

v_call: TRBV6-6
j_call: TRBJ1-5
cdr3_aa: CASRGQRNQPQHF